This T cell receptor (beta chain) derives from a study of blood T cell repertoires in COVID-19. The wider study: Donors in the United States, Italy and Spain gave samples during acute or convalescent COVID-19.

In this sample, this clone turned up a few times. Other nucleotide sequences in the sample specify the same CDR3. In the source study's methods: Nucleated cell counts were estimated from reference gene primer amplification. TCRdb's table, derived via immunoSEQ multiplex PCR, lists solely in-frame clones and lacks some. The V and J calls and clone size come from that table; D and trimming were worked out from the DNA. The sample gives 70,000 or so clones, about 88% of which show up once; 3.9% is in the top ten. This CDR3 is built from 16 residues. J was trimmed by 2 bases and V by 0 bases; bases with no gene match: 4. Per germline, CDR1 LGHNA and CDR2 YNFKEQ.

This TCR derives from a man in his 70s with active COVID-19. The specimen sequenced was peripheral blood. This chain uses TRBV4-2 with TRBJ2-1, with 7 nucleotides matching TRBD2. The chain's CDR3 is CASSQDGLAAYNEQFF. The CDR3 DNA reads TGTGCCAGCAGCCAAGATGGGCTAGCGGCCTACAATGAGCAGTTCTTC.